This passage covers 19 T cell receptor beta chains from one sample sequenced in a study of shared clonotypes between healthy human individuals (TCRdb year 2020). Library preparation was by the immunoSEQ multiplex PCR assay. TCRdb's version of the immuneACCESS table is confined to in-frame rearrangements and falls short of the full clone set. An unresolved V gene accounts for under half of the shortfall where checked; the remainder is of unknown origin. This sample has approximately 1,000,000 clones in its table, and 75% to 80% of those were observed once. The ten largest clones add up to roughly 0.56% of the sample. Sequenced material: memory CD4+ T cells from PBMCs. The cell subset or site label, read with the paper, signifies: CD45RA-negative fraction. These receptors came from a man between 18 and 35 years old in good health. Some clones in this sample may be carry-over from other donors' samples.

V and J are TRBV7-2 and TRBJ2-3; the match to TRBD2 covers 8 bases. V was pared by 1 base and J by 5 bases, with 8 bases of the junction left unmatched. The CDR3 extends over 16 amino acids. The V gene's germline CDR1 is SGHTA and CDR2 FQGNSA. In DNA, the CDR3 is TGTGCCAGCAGCTTAGGTCGAGCGGGAGCGGTAGATACGCAGTATTTT. It is translated as CASSLGRAGAVDTQYF. The whole variable domain, remainder taken from reference TRBV7-2 and TRBJ2-3, is GAGVSQSPSNKVTEKGKDVELRCDPISGHTALYWYRQSLGQGLEFLIYFQGNSAPDKSGLPSDRFSAERTGGSVSTLTIQRTQQEDSAVYLCASSLGRAGAVDTQYFGPGTRLTVL.

V usage is TRBV6-6 and J usage is TRBJ2-5, with 11 positions matching TRBD1. In germline, CDR1 is MNHNY, CDR2 SVGAGI (reference sequence). The V segment lost 0 bases and the J segment 5 bases; nucleotides outside the gene matches: 5. There are 16 residues in the CDR3. CDR3 residues: CASSYSWTGGEETQYF. CDR3 sequence (DNA): TGTGCCAGCAGTTACTCTTGGACAGGGGGCGAGGAGACCCAGTACTTC.

The sample holds one count of this clone. The chain uses TRBV7-2 and TRBJ2-1, with 14 bases aligning to TRBD2. This CDR3 is 15 amino acids long. V shed 5 bases, J shed 7 bases, and the junction held 4 bases outside the gene matches. Germline V gives CDR1 SGHTA, CDR2 FQGNSA. The CDR3: CASSVGTSGSNEQFF. The DNA of the CDR3 is TGTGCCAGCAGCGTCGGGACTAGCGGGAGTAATGAGCAGTTCTTC.

V and J are TRBV7-3 and TRBJ2-5; the D call may be TRBD1 or TRBD2 (5 bases each). This CDR3 comprises 14 residues. Germline V CDR1 and CDR2: SGHTA, FQGTGA. Trimming took 5 bases from V and 9 from J, leaving 19 bases between them. In DNA form, the CDR3 reads TGTGCCAGCAGCCCGGCGACCGTCGGGGCGGCCCAGTACTTC. This translates into CASSPATVGAAQYF.

This clone was seen only a few times. The J gene is TRBJ2-2, the V gene TRBV28, with D perhaps given as TRBD1 or TRBD2 (6 bases each). This CDR3 spans 16 amino acids. CDR1 and CDR2 (germline): MDHEN, SYDVKM. Trimming removed 6 bases from V and 1 base from J, with 15 bases in between. CDR3 nucleotides: TGTGCCAGCAGGGCACGACAGGAGGGGAACACCGGGGAGCTGTTTTTT. Protein product: CASRARQEGNTGELFF. The full variable domain, its missing parts supplied by reference TRBV28 and TRBJ2-2, is DVKVTQSSRYLVKRTGEKVFLECVQDMDHENMFWYRQDPGLGLRLIYFSYDVKMKEKGDIPEGYSVSREKKERFSLILESASTNQTSMYLCASRARQEGNTGELFFGEGSRLTVL.

The gene calls are TRBV30 and TRBJ1-2; TRBD1 matches 10 bases. The CDR3 consists of 13 residues. The germline V gene encodes CDR1 GTSNPN and CDR2 SVGIG (reference sequence). The J segment lost 8 bases and the V segment lost 8 bases, leaving 11 bases of the junction unmatched. The chain's CDR3 is CAGSGQGLGGYTF. Here the CDR3 DNA reads TGTGCCGGCTCGGGACAGGGGCTCGGGGGCTACACCTTC.

A word on this clone: Other DNA variants within this sample encode the same CDR3. The gene calls are TRBV2 and TRBJ1-6, with D hard to call. From germline, CDR1 is SNHLY and CDR2 FYNNEI. The CDR3 is made up of 14 amino acids. Trimming shortened V by 3 bases and J by 4 bases, and 7 bases separated the two germline ends. CDR3 amino acids: CASSESSYNSPLHF. DNA for the CDR3: TGTGCCAGCAGTGAGTCCTCATATAATTCACCCCTCCACTTT.

This chain uses TRBV28 with TRBJ1-4, with 10 nucleotides matching TRBD1. The CDR3 sequence is 16 residues long. Germline loops: CDR1 MDHEN, CDR2 SYDVKM. Trimming removed 5 bases from V and 6 bases from J; junction bases left unmatched: 9. CDR3 nucleotides: TGTGCCAGCAGTGTACCCACCGGGACAGGGGATGAAAAACTGTTTTTT. It yields the protein CASSVPTGTGDEKLFF.

In the case of this clone: The identical CDR3 is also encoded by other nucleotide sequences in the sample. The chain recombines TRBV7-2 with TRBJ2-1; D unresolved. Trimming left V 5 bases short and J 5 bases short, with 10 bases between. The V gene's germline CDR1 is SGHTA and CDR2 FQGNSA. The CDR3 length is 13 residues. CDR3 region: CASSPGRHNEQFF. CDR3 DNA: TGTGCCAGCAGCCCCGGACGCCACAATGAGCAGTTCTTC.

CDR3 DNA sequence: TGCAGCGTTGGATACAGGGGAGGGGAGACCCAGTACTTC. Its translation is CSVGYRGGETQYF. This sequence joins TRBV29-1 and TRBJ2-5; the D call may be TRBD1 or TRBD2 (7 bases each). CDR1 and CDR2 (germline): SQVTM, ANQGSEA. The germline V and J ends were trimmed by 4 bases and 5 bases, with 14 bases remaining between them. The CDR3 has 13 residues.

The chain employs TRBV7-6 and TRBJ2-1; 7 bases are shared with TRBD2. Germline values: CDR1 SGHVS, CDR2 FNYEAQ. The V segment lost 1 base and the J segment 9 bases; nucleotides outside the gene matches: 6. The CDR3 is made up of 14 amino acids. Here the CDR3 reads CASSLGSTGGEQFF. The DNA for the CDR3 is TGTGCCAGCAGCTTAGGAAGCACGGGGGGTGAGCAGTTCTTC.

The chain joins TRBV5-1 to TRBJ2-5; 9 nucleotides align to TRBD2. This CDR3 region has 14 residues. The V segment lost 4 bases and the J segment 1 base; nucleotides outside the gene matches: 2. Germline V gene data show CDR1 as SGHRS and CDR2 as YFSETQ. Written as DNA, the CDR3 is TGCGCCAGCAGCAAGACTAGCGGCCAAGAGACCCAGTACTTC. This gives the protein CASSKTSGQETQYF.

The chain is built from TRBV2 and TRBJ1-1; no clear D gene. CDR1 is SNHLY, CDR2 FYNNEI, per germline. The germline V and J ends were trimmed by 7 bases and 11 bases, with 23 bases remaining between them. CDR3 length equals 14 residues. The CDR3 DNA is TGTGCCAGCACCAGTAGGGAAGGAATAACAACCGCTTTCTTT. Encoded protein: CASTSREGITTAFF. Based on the CDR3 plus reference TRBV2 and TRBJ1-1, the full variable domain is EPEVTQTPSHQVTQMGQEVILRCVPISNHLYFYWYRQILGQKVEFLVSFYNNEISEKSEIFDDQFSVERPDGSNFTLKIRSTKLEDSAMYFCASTSREGITTAFFGQGTRLTVV.

The gene calls are TRBV6-1 and TRBJ2-7; 9 nucleotides line up with TRBD1. V gave up 5 bases and J gave up 5 bases; unmatched junction bases: 7. Germline V lookup: CDR1 MNHNS, CDR2 SASEGT. The CDR3 is made up of 14 amino acids. DNA for the CDR3: TGTGCCAGCAGTCAAACAGGGGGCGTCGACGAGCAGTACTTC. It yields the protein CASSQTGGVDEQYF.

The rearrangement joins TRBV9 to TRBJ2-3; possibly TRBD2 for D (6 bases). The CDR3 is 15 amino acids. V was trimmed by 3 bases and J by 1 base, leaving 12 bases between them. Per germline, CDR1 SGDLS and CDR2 YYNGEE. This chain's CDR3 is CASSASVGGTDTQYF. CDR3 DNA sequence: TGTGCCAGCAGCGCTAGCGTGGGTGGCACAGATACGCAGTATTTT.

The chain recombines TRBV7-9 with TRBJ2-7; 8 nucleotides match TRBD2. The V gene end was trimmed by 2 bases and the J gene end by 6 bases; junction bases not matched to a gene: 3. The CDR3 contains 13 residues. The germline V gene has CDR1 SEHNR and CDR2 FQNEAQ (reference sequence). CDR3 region: CASSLSGRTEQYF. The CDR3 DNA is TGTGCCAGCAGCTTAAGCGGGAGAACCGAGCAGTACTTC.

This clone was detected a few times. The chain couples TRBV11-3 to TRBJ2-1; D gene unclear. CDR3 size: 12 residues. Per the germline V gene, CDR1 is SGHNT and CDR2 is YENEEA. V was cut by 1 base and J by 9 bases, with 7 bases left in between. CDR3 sequence reads: CASSLARSEQFF. CDR3 nucleotides: TGTGCCAGCAGCTTAGCGAGGAGTGAGCAGTTCTTC.

The chain has TRBV7-9 and TRBJ2-3, with a possible D match to TRBD2 (5 bases). The CDR3 runs to 13 residues. Trimming stripped 6 bases from V and 8 bases from J, with 15 bases between. Per germline, CDR1 SEHNR and CDR2 FQNEAQ (reference sequence). The CDR3, as DNA: TGTGCCAGCAGGGGTACCGGGGTCGGTACGCAGTATTTT. It yields the protein CASRGTGVGTQYF.

The rearrangement joins TRBV7-3 to TRBJ2-3, with D uncertain. Trimming took 5 bases from V and 0 from J, leaving 12 bases between them. The CDR3 length is 15 residues. Per the germline V gene, CDR1 is SGHTA and CDR2 is FQGTGA. CDR3 in DNA: TGTGCCAGCAGCGACACCGACATGAGCACAGATACGCAGTATTTT. Encoded protein: CASSDTDMSTDTQYF. Supplemented by reference TRBV7-3 and TRBJ2-3, the full variable domain reads GAGVSQTPSNKVTEKGKYVELRCDPISGHTALYWYRQSLGQGPEFLIYFQGTGAADDSGLPNDRFFAVRPEGSVSTLKIQRTERGDSAVYLCASSDTDMSTDTQYFGPGTRLTVL.